The source of this T cell receptor beta chain is a study of blood T cell repertoires in COVID-19. Study summary: Specimens from acute and convalescent COVID-19 originated in the United States, Italy and Spain. Sources were T cells, B-cell-depleted T cells, or PBMCs; the material itself was cDNA or gDNA.

The CDR3 consists of 15 residues. V was cut by 5 bases and J by 4 bases, with 17 bases left in between. Germline V gives CDR1 LNHDA, CDR2 SQIVND (reference sequence). The table came from immunoSEQ multiplex PCR; TCRdb's copy has only in-frame clones and leaves some out. This table has under 300,000 clones, approximately 83% appearing once. Cohort allocation depended upon clinical history that participants reported. Cohort 3 donors counted as recovered after two negative PCRs, clearance, or resolved symptoms. V usage is TRBV19 and J usage is TRBJ2-5; D might be TRBD1 (5 bases). Sample: PBMCs or T cells enriched from blood (not recorded which). The receptor was isolated from a man over 45 who had recovered from COVID-19. CDR3 protein: CASSPSTGFVETQYF. Written as DNA, the CDR3 is TGTGCCAGTAGTCCTTCAACAGGATTTGTAGAGACCCAGTACTTC.